Sequencing of this TCR beta chain was carried out in a study of breast tumors, draining lymph nodes, adjacent tissues. Findings and caveats of the study: Tumor repertoires ranked between lymph nodes and nontumor tissue in diversity, with V and J gene preferences.

Germline V gives CDR1 MDHEN, CDR2 SYDVKM. The CDR3 has 14 amino acids. Trimming cost V 7 bases and J 2 bases, with 12 bases left between them. This clonotype has a handful of counts. Its matching antigen is unknown. The lymph nodes were axillary draining lymph nodes from breast cancer patients. A single record per CDR3 protein comes from TCRdb applying MiXCR to the multiplex PCR reads. The sample lists 180,000 or so distinct CDR3 sequences, about 32% occurring once. The source of this sequence is a female donor with breast cancer. Some clones in this sample may be carry-over from other donors' samples. What was sequenced was axillary lymph node tissue. The chain couples TRBV28 to TRBJ1-5, with D unclear. The CDR3 spells CASKSGGGNQPQHF. For the CDR3, the DNA is TGTGCCAGCAAGTCCGGCGGAGGCAATCAGCCCCAGCATTTT.